Following are 16 T cell receptor beta chains from one sample sequenced in a study of CD8+CD57+ T cells in acquired aplastic anemia. CD8+CD57+ cell expansion, shown by flow cytometry, had occurred in the patients selected for sequencing. Profiles of TCR beta VDJ and CDR3 were generated from a genomic DNA template. TCRdb re-called the reads with MiXCR, one entry per CDR3 protein. The profile covers 450,000 to 600,000 distinct CDR3 sequences, with approximately 33% appearing a single time and nearly 0.85% taken by the ten largest. The sample was sorted CD4+, CD8+, or CD8+CD57+ T cells (not recorded which) from PBMCs. Source of these receptors: a human donor with aplastic anemia.

This clonotype was seen a handful of times. This chain links TRBV6-2 or TRBV6-3 with TRBJ1-2; D remains unclear. Germline CDR1 and CDR2: MNHEY and SVGEGT. V lost 8 bases and J lost 5, with 12 bases in between. The CDR3 consists of 12 residues. The CDR3 reads CASGVESYGYTF. The DNA of the CDR3 is TGTGCCAGCGGGGTCGAGTCGTATGGCTACACCTTC.

The chain combines TRBV2 with TRBJ1-6, with D uncertain. Germline V CDR1 and CDR2: SNHLY, FYNNEI. V lost 6 bases and J 8 bases, leaving 11 bases between the germline ends. The CDR3 covers 13 residues. The CDR3 here is CASREGLYSPLHF. For the CDR3, the DNA is TGTGCCAGCAGGGAGGGCCTTTATTCACCCCTCCACTTT.

This clonotype showed up just a few times. The rearrangement links TRBV5-1 to TRBJ2-5; no clear D. The CDR3 has 12 residues. Germline-derived CDR1 and CDR2 are SGHRS and YFSETQ. Trimming removed 4 bases from V and 0 bases from J, with 4 bases in between. The CDR3 protein is CASSMNQETQYF. CDR3 nucleotide sequence: TGCGCCAGCAGCATGAACCAAGAGACCCAGTACTTC.

With respect to this clonotype: A junction end diverges from the germline sequence, so it may reflect a read error. This chain uses TRBV10-3 with TRBJ2-5; the D is unclear. The CDR3 spans 11 residues. Germline V gives CDR1 ENHRY, CDR2 SYGVKD. The CDR3 reads CASSYFETQYF. The CDR3 nucleotides are TGTGCCAGCAGTTATTTCGAGACCCAGTACTTC.

The CDR3 spells CASSIVAGAYEQYF. The CDR3 DNA follows: TGTGCCAGCAGCATAGTAGCGGGAGCCTACGAGCAGTACTTC. The chain is built from TRBV9 and TRBJ2-7, with 9 nucleotides matching TRBD2. Germline V gives CDR1 SGDLS, CDR2 YYNGEE. V dropped 4 bases and J dropped 2; count of bases not matched to a gene: 4. The CDR3 has 14 amino acids.

This chain connects TRBV24-1 to TRBJ2-3; a possible D gene is TRBD2 (5 bases). Germline CDR1 reads KGHDR; CDR2 reads SFDVKD. Trimming took 6 bases from V and 0 from J, leaving 12 bases between them. This CDR3 is built from 15 residues. The CDR3 DNA follows: TGTGCCACCAGTAGGAGAGGGAGTAGCACAGATACGCAGTATTTT. This sequence encodes CATSRRGSSTDTQYF.

The J gene is TRBJ1-2, the V gene TRBV5-1; 8 nucleotides match TRBD1. There are 12 residues in the CDR3. The ends lost 5 bases at V and 8 bases at J; junction bases unmatched: 5. CDR1 SGHRS and CDR2 YFSETQ come from the germline V gene. CDR3 bases: TGCGCCAGCAGGCACCCAGGGGGCGGCTACACCTTC. As protein: CASRHPGGGYTF. Full variable domain (remainder filled in from reference TRBV5-1 and TRBJ1-2): KAGVTQTPRYLIKTRGQQVTLSCSPISGHRSVSWYQQTPGQGLQFLFEYFSETQRNKGNFPGRFSGRQFSNSRSEMNVSTLELGDSALYLCASRHPGGGYTFGSGTRLTVV.

This chain links TRBV20-1 with TRBJ2-4; the match to TRBD1 covers 7 bases. The V gene end was trimmed by 6 bases and the J gene end by 0 bases; junction bases not matched to a gene: 2. CDR1 and CDR2 from the germline V gene are DFQATT and SNEGSKA (reference sequence). The CDR3 contains 13 residues. Here the CDR3 DNA reads TGCAGTGCAGGGGGCCGAGCCAAAAACATTCAGTACTTC. Its protein product is CSAGGRAKNIQYF.

This CDR3 reads CASSSNRGTDTQYF. The CDR3 nucleotides are TGTGCCAGTAGTTCGAACAGGGGGACAGATACGCAGTATTTT. The chain joins TRBV19 to TRBJ2-3; 8 bases are shared with TRBD1. This CDR3 is built from 14 residues. V dropped 5 bases and J dropped 3; count of bases not matched to a gene: 4. Germline lookup yields CDR1 LNHDA and CDR2 SQIVND (reference sequence). Supplemented by reference TRBV19 and TRBJ2-3, the full variable domain reads DGGITQSPKYLFRKEGQNVTLSCEQNLNHDAMYWYRQDPGQGLRLIYYSQIVNDFQKGDIAEGYSVSREKKESFPLTVTSAQKNPTAFYLCASSSNRGTDTQYFGPGTRLTVL.

There are a few counts of this clonotype. This chain links TRBV6-5 with TRBJ1-2; D perhaps matches TRBD1 (5 bases). The CDR3 is made up of 17 amino acids. Germline loops: CDR1 MNHEY, CDR2 SVGAGI. Trimming removed 7 bases at V and 0 bases at J, with 21 bases between. The CDR3 region is CASTYLGRGSANYGYTF. The CDR3 nucleotides read TGTGCCAGCACTTATCTAGGTCGGGGGTCCGCTAACTATGGCTACACCTTC.

This clonotype has at least ten counts. This rearrangement joins TRBV6-1 to TRBJ1-1; D uncertain. V lost 7 bases and J lost 1, with 7 bases in between. There are 12 residues in the CDR3. From germline, CDR1 is MNHNS and CDR2 SASEGT. This CDR3 is CASMWGNTEAFF. CDR3 DNA: TGTGCCAGCATGTGGGGGAACACTGAAGCTTTCTTT.

This clonotype was detected only a few times. The gene calls are TRBV25-1 and TRBJ2-7; possible D gene TRBD1, 6 bases. V lost 6 bases, J lost 6 bases, and 18 bases lay in between. Germline CDR1 and CDR2: MGHDK and SYGVNS. The CDR3 is 14 residues long. CDR3 sequence (DNA): TGTGCCAGCAGCACCCGACAGGCCCTCACCGAGCAGTACTTC. Protein: CASSTRQALTEQYF.

The chain links TRBV9 to TRBJ2-1; perhaps TRBD2 as D (5 bases). This CDR3 has 13 residues. CDR1 is SGDLS, CDR2 YYNGEE, per germline. V was cut by 3 bases and J by 4 bases, with 8 bases left in between. Written as DNA, the CDR3 is TGTGCCAGCAGCGAACTAGGGTACAATGAGCAGTTCTTC. Translated: CASSELGYNEQFF.

A note on this clonotype: Just one base apart from a much larger clone, this may be a read error. This rearrangement joins TRBV10-3 to TRBJ1-1; perhaps TRBD1 as D (5 bases). The CDR3 is made up of 13 amino acids. Germline CDR1 is ENHRY and CDR2 is SYGVKD. The CDR3 coding sequence is TGTGCCACCAGTGACCAGGGAAACACTGAAGCTTTCTTT. The encoded protein is CATSDQGNTEAFF.

In its sample, this clonotype was seen many times. J is TRBJ2-1 and V is TRBV19; 7 nucleotides match TRBD1. Trimming cost V 7 bases and J 5 bases; bases outside gene matches: 5. Per germline, CDR1 LNHDA and CDR2 SQIVND (reference sequence). The length of the CDR3 is 13 residues. The CDR3 sequence is CASMRDSNNEQFF. The DNA of the CDR3 is TGTGCCAGTATGAGGGACAGCAACAATGAGCAGTTCTTC. The full variable domain, its missing parts supplied by reference TRBV19 and TRBJ2-1, is DGGITQSPKYLFRKEGQNVTLSCEQNLNHDAMYWYRQDPGQGLRLIYYSQIVNDFQKGDIAEGYSVSREKKESFPLTVTSAQKNPTAFYLCASMRDSNNEQFFGPGTRLTVL.

This chain connects TRBV6-1 to TRBJ2-1, with D tentatively TRBD1 (5 bases). CDR3 size: 12 residues. Germline CDR1 and CDR2: MNHNS and SASEGT. Deletions cut 7 bases from V and 6 bases from J, with 10 bases between. CDR3: CASNLRGNEQFF. DNA for the CDR3: TGTGCCAGCAACCTAAGGGGCAATGAGCAGTTCTTC.